This T cell receptor beta chain originates from a study of T cell repertoires in cytomegalovirus infection. As for the study in general: Both a matching HLA type and CMV infection were indicated by public TCR beta signatures.

The germline CDR1 and CDR2 sequences are MNHEY and SMNVEV (reference sequence). The CDR3 length is 15 residues. Losses at the gene ends were 6 bases for V and 5 bases for J; bases not matched to a gene: 11. Notes on the study in general: The study found HLA-C-restricted CMV-specific TCR beta clonotypes dominating the ex vivo response.

This clonotype was detected only a few times. Antigen unknown. TCRdb re-called the reads with MiXCR, one entry per CDR3 protein. The sample has about 85,000 distinct CDR3 sequences, 45% to 50% seen once. Sequences were derived from CD8+ T cells from cultured PBMCs, sampled from culture after CMV antigen stimulation. V usage is TRBV27 and J usage is TRBJ1-1; the match to TRBD1 covers 8 bases. This TCR came from a human donor in good health (CMV status not recorded). Some clones in this sample may be carry-over from other donors' samples. The CDR3 loop reads CASRPGQGRGTEAFF. The CDR3 DNA is TGTGCCAGCAGACCAGGACAGGGTCGTGGAACTGAAGCTTTCTTT.